This T cell receptor (beta chain) was recovered during a study of cytomegalovirus exposure and HLA in healthy donors. This CDR3 has 15 residues. The junction had 7 bases not matched to a gene; V was cut back by 7 bases and J by 2 bases. CDR1 is SGHAT and CDR2 is FQNNGV in the germline V gene. The PCR employed 60 Vbeta primers together with 13 Jbeta primers. TCRdb keeps only in-frame clones here, not all; method: immunoSEQ multiplex PCR. The sample lists some 88,000 clones; roughly 63% were seen once. This clone has more than one count but fewer than ten. The chain carries TRBV11-2 and TRBJ2-3, with 9 bases fitting TRBD2. The source material was PBMCs. The receptor was isolated from a woman aged 25 to 45 in good health and CMV-seronegative. The CDR3 reads CASTPAGGLTDTQYF. The CDR3 DNA sequence: TGTGCCAGCACCCCCGCGGGAGGGCTCACAGATACGCAGTATTTT. The full variable domain, in which reference TRBV11-2 and TRBJ2-3 provide the parts outside the CDR3, is EAGVAQSPRYKIIEKRQSVAFWCNPISGHATLYWYQQILGQGPKLLIQFQNNGVVDDSQLPKDRFSAERLKGVDSTLKIQPAKLEDSAVYLCASTPAGGLTDTQYFGPGTRLTVL.